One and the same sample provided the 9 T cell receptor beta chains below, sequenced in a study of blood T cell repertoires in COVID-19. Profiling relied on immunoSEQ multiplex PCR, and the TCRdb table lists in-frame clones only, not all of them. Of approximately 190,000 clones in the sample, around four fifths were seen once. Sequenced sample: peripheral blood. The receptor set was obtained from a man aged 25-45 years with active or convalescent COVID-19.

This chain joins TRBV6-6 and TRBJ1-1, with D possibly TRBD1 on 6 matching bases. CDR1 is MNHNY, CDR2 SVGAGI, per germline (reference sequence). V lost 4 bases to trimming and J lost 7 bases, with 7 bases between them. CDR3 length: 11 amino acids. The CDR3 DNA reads TGTGCCAGCAGTTGGACAGTTGAAGCTTTCTTT. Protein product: CASSWTVEAFF.

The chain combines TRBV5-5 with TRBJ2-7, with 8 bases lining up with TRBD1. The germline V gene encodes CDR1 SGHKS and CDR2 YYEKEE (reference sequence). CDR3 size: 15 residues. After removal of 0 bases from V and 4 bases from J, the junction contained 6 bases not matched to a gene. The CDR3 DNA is TGTGCCAGCAGCTTGGAAGCAGGGGGCTTTTACGAGCAGTACGTC. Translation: CASSLEAGGFYEQYV.

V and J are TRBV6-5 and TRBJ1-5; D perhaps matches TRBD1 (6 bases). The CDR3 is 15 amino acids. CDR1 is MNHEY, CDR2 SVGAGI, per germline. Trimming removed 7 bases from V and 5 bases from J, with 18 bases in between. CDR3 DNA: TGTGCCAGCACCTCGGGTCGGGGGGGCCATCAGCCCCAGCATTTT. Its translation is CASTSGRGGHQPQHF.

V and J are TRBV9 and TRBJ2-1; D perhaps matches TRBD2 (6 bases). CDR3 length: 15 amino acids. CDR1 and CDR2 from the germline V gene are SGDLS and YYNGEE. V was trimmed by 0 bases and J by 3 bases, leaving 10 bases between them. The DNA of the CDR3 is TGTGCCAGCAGCGTAGCGGGGGACGTCTACAATGAGCAGTTCTTC. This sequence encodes CASSVAGDVYNEQFF.

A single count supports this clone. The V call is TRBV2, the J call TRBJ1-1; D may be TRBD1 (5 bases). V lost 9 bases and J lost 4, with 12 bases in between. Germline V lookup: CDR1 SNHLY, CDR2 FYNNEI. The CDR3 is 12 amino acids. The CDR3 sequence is CARQGSVTEAFF. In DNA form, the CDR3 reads TGTGCCAGGCAGGGCTCGGTCACTGAAGCTTTCTTT.

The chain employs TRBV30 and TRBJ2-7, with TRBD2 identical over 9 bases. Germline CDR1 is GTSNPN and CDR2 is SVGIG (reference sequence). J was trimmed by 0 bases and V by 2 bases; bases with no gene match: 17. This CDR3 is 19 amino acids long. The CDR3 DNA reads TGTGCCTGGAGTATTCAAAGTGGACTAGCGTTAAGGAGCTCCTACGAGCAGTACTTC. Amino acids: CAWSIQSGLALRSSYEQYF.

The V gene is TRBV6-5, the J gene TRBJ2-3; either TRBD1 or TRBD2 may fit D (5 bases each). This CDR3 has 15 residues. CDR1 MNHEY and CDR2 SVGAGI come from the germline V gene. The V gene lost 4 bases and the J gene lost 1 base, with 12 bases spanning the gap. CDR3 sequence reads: CASSSSGLGTDTQYF. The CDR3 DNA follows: TGTGCCAGCAGTTCCTCGGGGCTTGGCACAGATACGCAGTATTTT.

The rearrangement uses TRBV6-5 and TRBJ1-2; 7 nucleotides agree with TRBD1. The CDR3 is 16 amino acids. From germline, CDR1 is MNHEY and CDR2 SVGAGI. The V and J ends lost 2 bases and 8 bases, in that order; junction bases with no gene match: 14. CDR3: CASSYPSTGSGYGYTF. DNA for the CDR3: TGTGCCAGCAGTTACCCCTCGACAGGGAGCGGCTACGGCTACACCTTC.

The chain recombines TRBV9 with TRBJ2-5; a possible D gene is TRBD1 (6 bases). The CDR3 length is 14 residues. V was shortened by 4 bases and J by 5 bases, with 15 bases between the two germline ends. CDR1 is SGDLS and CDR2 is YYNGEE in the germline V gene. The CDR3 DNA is TGTGCCAGCAGCCCACAACAGGGTTTGGAGACCCAGTACTTC. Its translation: CASSPQQGLETQYF.